This T cell receptor (beta chain) was obtained from a study of beta chain features in type 1 diabetes. The overall study: Over all samples combined, some 99,000,000 sorted cells were examined.

V lost 1 base and J 3 bases, leaving 13 bases between the germline ends. CDR3 size: 15 residues. CDR1 and CDR2 (germline): SEHNR, FQNEAQ (reference sequence). Findings and caveats of the study: The study found that naive, central memory and Treg TCRB repertoires appeared more similar in patients than in healthy donors. Insertions at VDJ junctions were less frequent in type 1 diabetes patients. These patients also deleted more nucleotides at the same junctions.

Expressed TCRB transcripts got sequenced, as all isolated RNA was reverse transcribed. Only in-frame clones appear in the TCRdb table, and some are missing; sequencing was by immunoSEQ multiplex PCR. The sample yields a few hundred thousand clones, around 12% seen once. Only a few counts were recorded for this clone. What it binds is unknown. The sequencing input was naive CD4+ T cells from blood. The origin of this receptor is a man between 18 and 35 years old in good health. J is TRBJ2-7 and V is TRBV7-9, with D possibly being TRBD1 (5 bases). The CDR3 DNA follows: TGTGCCAGCAGCTTAGGGGGCTTAGGACGCTACGAGCAGTACTTC. Translating it yields CASSLGGLGRYEQYF.